Each of the 19 T cell receptor beta chains below was sequenced from the same sample in a study of blood T cell repertoires in COVID-19. Libraries were prepared by immunoSEQ multiplex PCR; TCRdb keeps only in-frame clonotypes and omits some of them. The table lists some 70,000 clones, approximately 86% of them singletons. What was sequenced was peripheral blood. These TCRs come from a man in his forties with COVID-19, enrolled during active disease.

The genes are TRBV5-4 and TRBJ2-7; tentatively, D is TRBD2 (6 bases). This CDR3 comprises 16 residues. The V and J ends lost 6 bases and 0 bases respectively, with 19 bases between them. CDR1 and CDR2 from the germline V gene are SGHNT and YYREEE (reference sequence). DNA for the CDR3: TGTGCCAGCACCCCTAGTGGGGGACTGACCTCCTACGAGCAGTACTTC. This sequence encodes CASTPSGGLTSYEQYF.

J is TRBJ1-2 and V is TRBV30, with 8 nucleotides matching TRBD1. V shed 1 base and J 7 bases; nucleotides not matched to a gene: 8. This CDR3 is 14 amino acids long. The germline gives CDR1 GTSNPN, CDR2 SVGIG (reference sequence). The CDR3 DNA reads TGTGCCTGGAGTGGGAACAGGGGGTTCGGTGGCTACACCTTC. Translated: CAWSGNRGFGGYTF.

This chain uses TRBV5-4 with TRBJ2-5; 8 nucleotides align to TRBD1. The CDR3 has 15 residues. Germline CDR1 SGHNT, CDR2 YYREEE (reference sequence). The junction had 8 bases not matched to a gene; V was cut back by 7 bases and J by 0 bases. Here the CDR3 DNA reads TGTGCCAGCCGAAAGACAGGGGCAAACCAAGAGACCCAGTACTTC. This translates into CASRKTGANQETQYF. The whole variable domain, remainder taken from reference TRBV5-4 and TRBJ2-5, is ETGVTQSPTHLIKTRGQQVTLRCSSQSGHNTVSWYQQALGQGPQFIFQYYREEENGRGNFPPRFSGLQFPNYSSELNVNALELDDSALYLCASRKTGANQETQYFGPGTRLLVL.

The CDR3 DNA follows: TGTGCCACCAGCAGAGATGTAAGCGGGGGGTTCAATGAGCAGTTCTTC. This sequence encodes CATSRDVSGGFNEQFF. The chain has TRBV15 and TRBJ2-1; TRBD2 matches at 9 bases. Per the germline V gene, CDR1 is LNHNV and CDR2 is YYDKDF (reference sequence). Unmatched junction bases numbered 6, after V lost 0 bases and J lost 6 bases. The CDR3 is 16 residues long.

The V call is TRBV5-1, the J call TRBJ1-1; TRBD1 matches 9 bases. CDR1 and CDR2 (germline): SGHRS, YFSETQ. Trimming at V came to 4 bases and at J to 6 bases, leaving 4 bases not matched to a gene. The CDR3 totals 13 residues. This CDR3 is CASSPGQGAEAFF. CDR3 nucleotides: TGCGCCAGCAGCCCGGGACAGGGAGCTGAAGCTTTCTTT.

The rearrangement uses TRBV28 and TRBJ2-7; maybe TRBD1 (6 bases). Looked up from germline, CDR1 is MDHEN and CDR2 is SYDVKM. CDR3 size: 16 residues. Deletions cut 2 bases from V and 4 bases from J, with 18 bases between. CDR3 bases: TGTGCCAGCAGTTTACTGGACAGCCGGAAAGGTTACGAGCAGTACTTC. Protein sequence: CASSLLDSRKGYEQYF.

This CDR3 reads CASRAPGTALFGYTF. CDR3 coding DNA: TGTGCCAGCCGTGCCCCCGGGACAGCTCTCTTCGGCTACACCTTC. J is TRBJ1-2 and V is TRBV27; 7 bases line up with TRBD1. The CDR3 length is 15 residues. Germline CDR1 reads MNHEY; CDR2 reads SMNVEV (reference sequence). The junction had 17 bases not matched to a gene; V was cut back by 8 bases and J by 8 bases.

The rearrangement links TRBV30 to TRBJ1-2; D is undetermined. V was clipped by 2 bases and J by 5 bases, with 9 bases between them. Per the germline V gene, CDR1 is GTSNPN and CDR2 is SVGIG (reference sequence). The CDR3 length is 12 residues. CDR3 coding DNA: TGTGCCTGGAGTTGGGCCAGTTATGGCTACACCTTC. Residues: CAWSWASYGYTF.

This rearrangement joins TRBV12-5 to TRBJ1-1; no clear D. The CDR3 spans 12 residues. The germline gives CDR1 LGHNT, CDR2 FRNRAP. V was pared by 5 bases and J by 5 bases, with 9 bases between. CDR3 nucleotide sequence: TGTGCTAGTGGTCCGGGTTGGACTGAAGCTTTCTTT. It is translated as CASGPGWTEAFF. Combining the CDR3 with reference TRBV12-5 and TRBJ1-1 gives the whole variable domain DARVTQTPRHKVTEMGQEVTMRCQPILGHNTVFWYRQTMMQGLELLAYFRNRAPLDDSGMPKDRFSAEMPDATLATLKIQPSEPRDSAVYFCASGPGWTEAFFGQGTRLTVV.

The genes are TRBV5-4 and TRBJ2-1; a possible D gene is TRBD2 (7 bases). V was cut by 2 bases and J by 8 bases, with 14 bases left in between. CDR1 and CDR2 (germline): SGHNT, YYREEE (reference sequence). The CDR3 contains 14 residues. The CDR3 sequence is CASSFGAGADEQFF. Written as DNA, the CDR3 is TGTGCCAGCAGCTTCGGGGCGGGGGCAGATGAGCAGTTCTTC.

This chain connects TRBV6-5 to TRBJ2-5; TRBD2 aligns across 7 bases. CDR1 and CDR2 (germline): MNHEY, SVGAGI. With 6 bases clipped from V and 4 bases from J, the junction kept 11 bases outside the gene matches. CDR3 length: 15 amino acids. Here the CDR3 reads CASSRAGESRETQYF. CDR3 nucleotides: TGTGCCAGCAGCAGGGCGGGGGAGAGTAGAGAGACCCAGTACTTC.

Only a few counts were recorded for this clone. V and J are TRBV9 and TRBJ1-1; 8 bases are a match to TRBD1. CDR1 is SGDLS and CDR2 is YYNGEE in the germline V gene. With 7 bases clipped from V and 5 bases from J, the junction kept 13 bases outside the gene matches. CDR3 size: 15 residues. CDR3 sequence reads: CASHSVNRGRTEAFF. The CDR3 nucleotides are TGTGCCAGCCACAGCGTGAACAGGGGGAGGACTGAAGCTTTCTTT.

The chain employs TRBV12-3 or TRBV12-4 and TRBJ1-1; D is possibly TRBD1 (6 bases). Trimming removed 5 bases at V and 6 bases at J, with 13 bases between. The CDR3 covers 13 residues. CDR3 residues: CASSPQQGAEAFF. The DNA for the CDR3 is TGTGCCAGCAGTCCACAACAGGGAGCTGAAGCTTTCTTT.

This clone has just a few counts. The CDR3 is CASSDRGNTGELFF. The CDR3 DNA reads as TGCGCCAGCAGCGACAGAGGAAACACCGGGGAGCTGTTTTTT. The chain has TRBV4-1 and TRBJ2-2; D is perhaps TRBD1 (5 bases). This CDR3 region has 14 residues. CDR1 is MGHRA, CDR2 YSYEKL, per germline. Trimming removed 5 bases from V and 2 bases from J, with 9 bases in between.

The chain is built from TRBV6-2 or TRBV6-3 and TRBJ2-5; 13 bases are shared with TRBD2. CDR1 and CDR2 from the germline V gene are MNHEY and SVGEGT. Germline trimming cut 2 bases from V and 4 bases from J; bases unmatched to any gene: 4. This CDR3 is built from 16 residues. CDR3 protein: CASSYGGLAGRETQYF. The DNA for the CDR3 is TGTGCCAGCAGTTACGGGGGACTAGCGGGGCGAGAGACCCAGTACTTC.

The V call is TRBV6-5, the J call TRBJ1-5, with a possible D match to TRBD1 (5 bases). The CDR3 totals 15 residues. V was trimmed by 0 bases and J by 2 bases, leaving 8 bases between them. Germline loops: CDR1 MNHEY, CDR2 SVGAGI. The CDR3 bases are TGTGCCAGCAGTTACTCAGGGGTAGGCAATCAGCCCCAGCATTTT. It encodes CASSYSGVGNQPQHF.

The chain is built from TRBV7-2 and TRBJ2-7; the match to TRBD2 covers 11 bases. This CDR3 is 16 amino acids long. V trimming: 3 bases; J trimming: 1 base; junction bases outside the gene matches: 5. The germline V gene encodes CDR1 SGHTA and CDR2 FQGNSA. CDR3 sequence reads: CASSFGSGGASYEQYF. The CDR3 region has the DNA TGTGCCAGCAGCTTCGGTAGCGGGGGGGCTTCCTACGAGCAGTACTTC.

This clone appeared a few times. The J gene is TRBJ1-1, the V gene TRBV5-1; 8 nucleotides agree with TRBD1. This CDR3 region has 14 residues. The V gene end was trimmed by 0 bases and the J gene end by 10 bases; junction bases not matched to a gene: 8. Looked up from germline, CDR1 is SGHRS and CDR2 is YFSETQ. The CDR3 here is CASSLASGQGGAFF. The DNA of the CDR3 is TGCGCCAGCAGCTTGGCCTCAGGACAGGGAGGAGCTTTCTTT.

The gene calls are TRBV7-9 and TRBJ2-5; 10 bases align to TRBD2. The CDR3 covers 15 residues. Germline CDR1 is SEHNR and CDR2 is FQNEAQ (reference sequence). The V segment lost 0 bases and the J segment 4 bases; nucleotides outside the gene matches: 2. The CDR3 region is CASSLALAGVETQYF. The CDR3 region has the DNA TGTGCCAGCAGCTTAGCCCTAGCGGGGGTAGAGACCCAGTACTTC.